In its sample, the clone carrying this T cell receptor beta chain was seen a few times. The junction had 8 bases not matched to a gene; V was cut back by 6 bases and J by 3 bases. The CDR3 length is 15 residues. Per the germline V gene, CDR1 is SNHLY and CDR2 is FYNNEI. Repertoires were generated with immunoSEQ multiplex PCR, while TCRdb's copy carries only in-frame clones and drops some. The sample shows 40,000 to 60,000 clones, roughly 94% of them seen only once. This entry belongs to a study of T cell changes during pregnancy in multiple sclerosis. This receptor was taken from a female donor with multiple sclerosis, enrolled in a pregnancy study. V usage is TRBV2 and J usage is TRBJ2-3, with 8 bases identical to TRBD1. The material was CD4+ T cells from peripheral blood mononuclear cells, obtained in the third trimester of pregnancy. The CDR3 nucleotides are TGTGCCAGCAGACCGTTCCGGGACAGGACAGATACGCAGTATTTT. Protein sequence: CASRPFRDRTDTQYF.